This T cell receptor (beta chain) was captured in a study of blood T cell repertoires in COVID-19. Across the study: COVID-19 samples from acute and convalescent phases originated in the United States, Italy and Spain. PBMCs, B-cell-depleted T cells, or T cells were the source of the cDNA or gDNA that made up the material.

The germline V gene has CDR1 SGHRS and CDR2 YFSETQ. The CDR3 is 15 amino acids. As originally analysed: Reference gene primer amplification in the assay estimated nucleated cell counts. The assay was immunoSEQ multiplex PCR, and TCRdb's table has in-frame clones only and misses some. The V and J calls and clone size are taken from that table; D and trimming were inferred from the DNA. The sample lists some 90,000 clones; 75% to 90% were seen once. Of note for this clone: Germline is not matched at one junction end, which may reflect a read error.

The source material was peripheral blood. The receptor was isolated from a woman between 70 and 85 years old with acute or convalescent COVID-19. The V and J genes are TRBV5-1 and TRBJ1-1, with 9 bases matching TRBD1. In DNA form, the CDR3 reads TGCGCCAGCTCCGGCTCCGGGACAGGGAACGCTGAAGCTTTCTTT. Protein product: CASSGSGTGNAEAFF.